This entry concerns a single T cell receptor (beta chain). The record originates from a study of blood T cell repertoires in COVID-19. Some clones are missing from TCRdb's copy, which holds only in-frame ones; the method was immunoSEQ multiplex PCR. The sample records some 37,000 clones, about nine tenths being singletons. V lost 3 bases, J lost 1 base, and 6 bases lay in between. CDR1 and CDR2 from the germline V gene are SNHLY and FYNNEI. CDR3 size: 13 residues. Sequenced sample: peripheral blood. The source of this sequence is a human donor in a cohort sampled during active COVID-19. The V gene is TRBV2, the J gene TRBJ1-1; D not certain. In DNA form, the CDR3 reads TGTGCCAGCAGTGATCCCGGGAACACTGAAGCTTTCTTT. This translates into CASSDPGNTEAFF. Full variable domain (missing parts from reference TRBV2 and TRBJ1-1): EPEVTQTPSHQVTQMGQEVILRCVPISNHLYFYWYRQILGQKVEFLVSFYNNEISEKSEIFDDQFSVERPDGSNFTLKIRSTKLEDSAMYFCASSDPGNTEAFFGQGTRLTVV.